This TCR beta chain derives from a study of blood T cell repertoires in COVID-19. About the research overall: Italy, Spain and the United States were the sources of the convalescent and acute COVID-19 samples. Nucleic acid was either cDNA or gDNA, and it came from T cells, B-cell-depleted T cells, or PBMCs.

Trimming at V came to 5 bases and at J to 7 bases, leaving 11 bases not matched to a gene. Germline V lookup: CDR1 MDHEN, CDR2 SYDVKM. The CDR3 sequence is 16 residues long. One Seattle source followed patients from active infection through their disease course. In the authors' workflow: Reference gene primers were amplified, and this amplification served to estimate nucleated cell counts. The method was immunoSEQ multiplex PCR; TCRdb's version includes in-frame clones alone and lacks a portion of them. Clone size and the V and J calls come from that table; the DNA yielded D and trimming. There are about 130,000 clones in the sample; 90% occur only once, and about 4.6% lies in the top ten.

The rearrangement uses TRBV28 and TRBJ1-2; 12 nucleotides line up with TRBD1. Sample: peripheral blood. The TCR sequence derives from a man aged 60 to 69 with COVID-19, enrolled during active disease. The chain's CDR3 is CASSLHPGQGARGYTF. The DNA of the CDR3 is TGTGCCAGCAGTCTTCATCCGGGACAGGGGGCTCGTGGCTACACCTTC.